A single sample gave rise to the 23 T cell receptor beta chains below, sequenced in a study of cytomegalovirus exposure and HLA in healthy donors. The PCR made use of 60 Vbeta and 13 Jbeta primers. Data came from immunoSEQ multiplex PCR; TCRdb stores just in-frame clones and leaves some out. The sample consists of approximately 150,000 clones, roughly 80% of them appearing once. The sample consisted of PBMCs. All receptors derive from a man in his fifties in good health and CMV-seropositive.

The genes are TRBV7-2 and TRBJ2-3; TRBD1 matches 7 bases. This CDR3 is 15 amino acids long. The V gene end was trimmed by 5 bases and the J gene end by 1 base; junction bases not matched to a gene: 6. In germline, CDR1 is SGHTA, CDR2 FQGNSA. CDR3 nucleotide sequence: TGTGCCAGCAGCCCTCGGGACAGTCGCACAGATACGCAGTATTTT. Translation gives CASSPRDSRTDTQYF.

This chain links TRBV5-1 with TRBJ2-1, with TRBD2 matching over 9 bases. CDR3 length: 16 amino acids. Germline CDR1 and CDR2: SGHRS and YFSETQ. V was clipped by 0 bases and J by 6 bases; unmatched bases: 7. The CDR3 sequence: CASSLDPSGVINEQFF. CDR3 coding DNA: TGCGCCAGCAGCTTGGATCCTAGCGGGGTGATCAATGAGCAGTTCTTC.

The chain couples TRBV6-1 to TRBJ2-7; D not resolved. This CDR3 is built from 11 residues. Germline V CDR1 and CDR2: MNHNS, SASEGT. V lost 4 bases and J 4 bases, leaving 5 bases between the germline ends. The CDR3 reads CASSVKYEQYF. The CDR3 DNA is TGTGCCAGCAGTGTAAAATACGAGCAGTACTTC.

This chain connects TRBV9 to TRBJ2-6, with 7 bases that match TRBD1. Germline assignment: CDR1 SGDLS and CDR2 YYNGEE. This CDR3 is built from 15 residues. Trimming at V came to 7 bases and at J to 4 bases, leaving 8 bases not matched to a gene. The CDR3 bases are TGTGCCAGCTCCACAGGGGCCCTAGGGGCCAACGTCCTGACTTTC. Translation gives CASSTGALGANVLTF. Variable domain in full (rest from reference TRBV9 and TRBJ2-6): DSGVTQTPKHLITATGQRVTLRCSPRSGDLSVYWYQQSLDQGLQFLIQYYNGEERAKGNILERFSAQQFPDLHSELNLSSLELGDSALYFCASSTGALGANVLTFGAGSRLTVL.

The chain recombines TRBV4-2 with TRBJ2-1; 8 bases map to TRBD2. Germline V CDR1 and CDR2: LGHNA, YNFKEQ. The CDR3 totals 14 residues. J was trimmed by 9 bases and V by 0 bases; bases with no gene match: 4. The chain's CDR3 is CASSQEASGSEQFF. The CDR3 DNA sequence: TGTGCCAGCAGCCAAGAGGCTAGCGGGTCTGAGCAGTTCTTC.

The chain links TRBV6-1 to TRBJ1-1; TRBD1 matches 10 bases. V shed 6 bases, J shed 7 bases, and the junction held 8 bases outside the gene matches. The CDR3 is made up of 14 amino acids. Germline V gene data show CDR1 as MNHNS and CDR2 as SASEGT. Here the CDR3 reads CASRDRGERNEAFF. DNA of the CDR3: TGTGCCAGCAGGGACAGGGGGGAGAGGAATGAAGCTTTCTTT.

The chain uses TRBV11-2 and TRBJ2-4, with 7 positions matching TRBD1. Germline-derived CDR1 and CDR2 are SGHAT and FQNNGV. The length of the CDR3 is 16 residues. V shed 3 bases, J shed 0 bases, and the junction held 5 bases outside the gene matches. The CDR3 here is CASSFGTVLAKNIQYF. CDR3 nucleotide sequence: TGTGCCAGCAGCTTTGGGACAGTACTAGCCAAAAACATTCAGTACTTC.

The rearrangement uses TRBV7-8 and TRBJ1-6; no clear D gene. Germline V gives CDR1 SGHVS, CDR2 FQNEAQ. The CDR3 runs to 16 residues. V lost 2 bases and J 7 bases, leaving 15 bases between the germline ends. The CDR3 is CASSLLASATNSPLHF. CDR3 DNA: TGTGCCAGCAGCTTATTGGCCTCCGCCACAAATTCACCCCTCCACTTT.

This clone was observed a few times. This sequence joins TRBV4-2 and TRBJ2-1, with D possibly matching TRBD1 (6 bases). CDR1 and CDR2 from the germline V gene are LGHNA and YNFKEQ. V gave up 4 bases and J gave up 7 bases, with 14 bases separating them. CDR3 length: 14 residues. DNA for the CDR3: TGTGCCAGCAGCCCTCCAGGGGCGATTAATGAGCAGTTCTTC. Its protein product is CASSPPGAINEQFF.

The chain links TRBV27 to TRBJ2-1, with D hard to call. The CDR3 has 12 amino acids. CDR1 and CDR2 from the germline V gene are MNHEY and SMNVEV (reference sequence). V was pared by 6 bases and J by 7 bases, with 10 bases between. The CDR3 region has the DNA TGTGCCAGCAGCTCAACCAGAAATGAGCAGTTCTTC. Residues: CASSSTRNEQFF.

J is TRBJ2-5 and V is TRBV28; tentative D call: TRBD2 (6 bases). The DNA end lines up better with TRBJ2-7; the J call may be wrong. This CDR3 has 14 amino acids. Germline V lookup: CDR1 MDHEN, CDR2 SYDVKM. The CDR3 sequence is CASTLRGSRYEQYF. In nucleotides, the CDR3 is TGTGCCAGCACCCTGCGGGGTAGTCGGTACGAGCAGTACTTC.

The chain joins TRBV29-1 to TRBJ2-7; tentatively, D is TRBD1 (6 bases). Germline CDR1 reads SQVTM; CDR2 reads ANQGSEA. The CDR3 extends over 13 amino acids. The ends were cut back, 5 bases at V and 2 bases at J, with 13 bases in the middle. The CDR3 loop is CSVSTGSTYEQYF. The CDR3, as DNA: TGCAGCGTTAGCACAGGGAGTACCTACGAGCAGTACTTC.

This clone was seen a handful of times. The V gene is TRBV30, the J gene TRBJ2-2; maybe TRBD2 (5 bases). Trimming removed 4 bases at V and 0 bases at J, with 15 bases between. Germline CDR1 reads GTSNPN; CDR2 reads SVGIG (reference sequence). The CDR3 is 16 amino acids. As DNA, the CDR3 is TGTGCCTGGAACGGCCGGAGCGGAACGAACACCGGGGAGCTGTTTTTT. This encodes CAWNGRSGTNTGELFF.

DNA for the CDR3: TGTGCCTGGAGTTACCAGCTTGGGGGGGCTGAAGCTTTCTTT. Translated, it gives CAWSYQLGGAEAFF. This chain uses TRBV30 with TRBJ1-1; TRBD1 is a possible D gene (5 bases). The CDR3 runs 14 residues. With 2 bases removed from V and 6 bases from J, the gap between germline ends came to 16 bases. Germline V CDR1 and CDR2: GTSNPN, SVGIG (reference sequence).

The V and J genes are TRBV19 and TRBJ2-6; 11 bases are a match to TRBD1. CDR3 length: 17 residues. The junction had 5 bases not matched to a gene; V was cut back by 5 bases and J by 2 bases. The germline V gene has CDR1 LNHDA and CDR2 SQIVND (reference sequence). CDR3 sequence reads: CASSSGQGATGANVLTF. The CDR3 nucleotides are TGTGCCAGTAGTTCCGGACAGGGGGCAACTGGGGCCAACGTCCTGACTTTC.

This clone was counted a few times. V gene TRBV5-4 combines with J gene TRBJ2-7, with D perhaps TRBD2 (6 bases). V dropped 4 bases and J dropped 1 base, with 12 bases sitting between them. The CDR3 runs to 14 residues. In germline, CDR1 is SGHNT, CDR2 YYREEE (reference sequence). CDR3 loop: CASSRRGDSYEQYF. The CDR3 nucleotides read TGTGCCAGCAGCCGGAGGGGTGATTCCTACGAGCAGTACTTC.

The rearrangement joins TRBV7-8 to TRBJ1-3; D possibly corresponds to TRBD1 (6 bases). This CDR3 has 16 amino acids. V shed 2 bases and J shed 0 bases, with 11 bases lying between them. Germline CDR1 and CDR2: SGHVS and FQNEAQ. The CDR3 nucleotides are TGTGCCAGCAGCTTATCAGGGGCCAGCTCTGGAAACACCATATATTTT. It yields the protein CASSLSGASSGNTIYF.

This rearrangement joins TRBV7-9 to TRBJ2-7; 7 bases fit TRBD1. The CDR3 length is 12 residues. V was pared by 11 bases and J by 0 bases, with 4 bases of the junction left unmatched. The V gene's germline CDR1 is SEHNR and CDR2 FQNEAQ (reference sequence). The CDR3 reads CAGRDSSYEQYF. The CDR3 DNA follows: TGTGCCGGAAGGGACAGCTCCTACGAGCAGTACTTC. Variable domain in full (rest from reference TRBV7-9 and TRBJ2-7): DTGVSQNPRHKITKRGQNVTFRCDPISEHNRLYWYRQTLGQGPEFLTYFQNEAQLEKSRLLSDRFSAERPKGSFSTLEIQRTEQGDSAMYLCAGRDSSYEQYFGPGTRLTVT.

V is TRBV6-1 and J is TRBJ2-5; 9 bases are shared with TRBD2. Losses at the gene ends were 8 bases for V and 1 base for J; bases not matched to a gene: 8. Germline V gives CDR1 MNHNS, CDR2 SASEGT. The CDR3 sequence is 15 residues long. The CDR3 DNA sequence: TGTGCCAGCCACAGCCAGCGGGGGGTCCAAGAGACCCAGTACTTC. Amino acids: CASHSQRGVQETQYF.

The V and J genes are TRBV18 and TRBJ1-2; no clear D. Trimming took 2 bases from V and 5 from J, leaving 12 bases between them. Germline CDR1 reads KGHSH; CDR2 reads LQKENI. The CDR3 is 14 amino acids. The CDR3 region has the DNA TGTGCCAGCTCACCAGCGGCAGCTTTTTATGGCTACACCTTC. This sequence encodes CASSPAAAFYGYTF.

The J gene is TRBJ2-7, the V gene TRBV2; the match to TRBD1 covers 11 bases. The V gene end was trimmed by 5 bases and the J gene end by 6 bases; junction bases not matched to a gene: 9. Germline-derived CDR1 and CDR2 are SNHLY and FYNNEI. The CDR3 spans 15 residues. In nucleotides, the CDR3 is TGTGCCAGCAGTCAAGAGGGACAGGGGGTGAGCGAGCAGTACTTC. Amino acids: CASSQEGQGVSEQYF.

The count of this clone is one. The chain employs TRBV5-1 and TRBJ1-5, with D possibly matching TRBD1 (6 bases). The germline gives CDR1 SGHRS, CDR2 YFSETQ. This CDR3 spans 18 amino acids. Trimming shortened V by 0 bases and J by 2 bases, and 18 bases separated the two germline ends. CDR3 sequence (DNA): TGCGCCAGCAGCTTGGTTGATTGTCCAGGGGAAGGCAATCAGCCCCAGCATTTT. Its protein product is CASSLVDCPGEGNQPQHF.

In nucleotides, the CDR3 is TGTGCCAGCAGCGTATCTCGGGTTCAAGATACGCAGTATTTT. It is translated as CASSVSRVQDTQYF. The rearrangement links TRBV9 to TRBJ2-3; D gene uncertain. Germline-derived CDR1 and CDR2 are SGDLS and YYNGEE. V lost 1 base and J 5 bases, leaving 11 bases between the germline ends. This CDR3 has 14 amino acids. Complete variable domain (other parts from reference TRBV9 and TRBJ2-3): DSGVTQTPKHLITATGQRVTLRCSPRSGDLSVYWYQQSLDQGLQFLIQYYNGEERAKGNILERFSAQQFPDLHSELNLSSLELGDSALYFCASSVSRVQDTQYFGPGTRLTVL.